A selection of T cell receptor beta chains follows, all from one sample in a study of blood T cells in healthy people across ages. TCRdb processed the 5' RACE reads anew with MiXCR; each CDR3 protein has one entry. The sample includes around 400,000 distinct CDR3 sequences, 52% of them seen just once. The sequenced sample consisted of blood. These receptors were obtained from a man aged 55 to 70 in good health. CDR3s include the opening cysteine and the closing phenylalanine or tryptophan. Fields, in order: clone size, J gene, V gene, D gene, CDR3 protein, CDR3 DNA. The D gene is left open where the match is weak. The listing skips clone size in some rows; elsewhere it reads once, few, many or a size class.

NA	TRBJ2-3	TRBV9	NA	CASSAPRGTQYF	TGTGCCAGCAGCGCCCCCCGGGGTACGCAGTATTTT
few	TRBJ2-7	TRBV11-2	NA	CASSFIGGSSYEQYF	TGTGCCAGCAGCTTTATCGGGGGCAGCTCCTACGAGCAGTACTTC
NA	TRBJ2-3	TRBV30	NA	CAWSRSTADTQYF	TGTGCCTGGAGCCGATCGACGGCAGATACGCAGTATTTT
NA	TRBJ2-1	TRBV5-4	TRBD2	CASSPSGGVYNEQFF	TGTGCCAGCAGCCCCAGCGGGGGGGTCTACAATGAGCAGTTCTTC
NA	TRBJ1-2	TRBV6-2/TRBV6-3	NA	CASGDPGRTNYGYTF	TGTGCCAGCGGTGACCCCGGACGGACTAACTATGGCTACACCTTC
NA	TRBJ1-1	TRBV2	TRBD1	CASSEDGTGGTEAFF	TGTGCCAGCAGTGAAGATGGGACAGGGGGCACTGAAGCTTTCTTT
NA	TRBJ2-7	TRBV4-3	NA	CASSQVVRGSYEQYF	TGCGCCAGCAGCCAAGTAGTTAGGGGGAGCTACGAGCAGTACTTC
once	TRBJ2-7	TRBV20-1	TRBD2	CSALGTRASDEQYF	TGCAGTGCTCTAGGGACTAGGGCATCCGACGAGCAGTACTTC
NA	TRBJ2-5	TRBV11-2	TRBD2	CASSLVSTSGFDNEQYF	TGTGCCAGCAGCTTAGTCTCGACTAGCGGGTTCGACAATGAGCAGTACTTC
NA	TRBJ2-4	TRBV2	NA	CASRALGAKNIQYF	TGTGCCAGCAGGGCTCTGGGAGCCAAAAACATTCAGTACTTC
few	TRBJ2-3	TRBV27	TRBD2	CASSFRGAGSSTDTQYF	TGTGCCAGCAGTTTCCGGGGAGCGGGATCTAGCACAGATACGCAGTATTTT